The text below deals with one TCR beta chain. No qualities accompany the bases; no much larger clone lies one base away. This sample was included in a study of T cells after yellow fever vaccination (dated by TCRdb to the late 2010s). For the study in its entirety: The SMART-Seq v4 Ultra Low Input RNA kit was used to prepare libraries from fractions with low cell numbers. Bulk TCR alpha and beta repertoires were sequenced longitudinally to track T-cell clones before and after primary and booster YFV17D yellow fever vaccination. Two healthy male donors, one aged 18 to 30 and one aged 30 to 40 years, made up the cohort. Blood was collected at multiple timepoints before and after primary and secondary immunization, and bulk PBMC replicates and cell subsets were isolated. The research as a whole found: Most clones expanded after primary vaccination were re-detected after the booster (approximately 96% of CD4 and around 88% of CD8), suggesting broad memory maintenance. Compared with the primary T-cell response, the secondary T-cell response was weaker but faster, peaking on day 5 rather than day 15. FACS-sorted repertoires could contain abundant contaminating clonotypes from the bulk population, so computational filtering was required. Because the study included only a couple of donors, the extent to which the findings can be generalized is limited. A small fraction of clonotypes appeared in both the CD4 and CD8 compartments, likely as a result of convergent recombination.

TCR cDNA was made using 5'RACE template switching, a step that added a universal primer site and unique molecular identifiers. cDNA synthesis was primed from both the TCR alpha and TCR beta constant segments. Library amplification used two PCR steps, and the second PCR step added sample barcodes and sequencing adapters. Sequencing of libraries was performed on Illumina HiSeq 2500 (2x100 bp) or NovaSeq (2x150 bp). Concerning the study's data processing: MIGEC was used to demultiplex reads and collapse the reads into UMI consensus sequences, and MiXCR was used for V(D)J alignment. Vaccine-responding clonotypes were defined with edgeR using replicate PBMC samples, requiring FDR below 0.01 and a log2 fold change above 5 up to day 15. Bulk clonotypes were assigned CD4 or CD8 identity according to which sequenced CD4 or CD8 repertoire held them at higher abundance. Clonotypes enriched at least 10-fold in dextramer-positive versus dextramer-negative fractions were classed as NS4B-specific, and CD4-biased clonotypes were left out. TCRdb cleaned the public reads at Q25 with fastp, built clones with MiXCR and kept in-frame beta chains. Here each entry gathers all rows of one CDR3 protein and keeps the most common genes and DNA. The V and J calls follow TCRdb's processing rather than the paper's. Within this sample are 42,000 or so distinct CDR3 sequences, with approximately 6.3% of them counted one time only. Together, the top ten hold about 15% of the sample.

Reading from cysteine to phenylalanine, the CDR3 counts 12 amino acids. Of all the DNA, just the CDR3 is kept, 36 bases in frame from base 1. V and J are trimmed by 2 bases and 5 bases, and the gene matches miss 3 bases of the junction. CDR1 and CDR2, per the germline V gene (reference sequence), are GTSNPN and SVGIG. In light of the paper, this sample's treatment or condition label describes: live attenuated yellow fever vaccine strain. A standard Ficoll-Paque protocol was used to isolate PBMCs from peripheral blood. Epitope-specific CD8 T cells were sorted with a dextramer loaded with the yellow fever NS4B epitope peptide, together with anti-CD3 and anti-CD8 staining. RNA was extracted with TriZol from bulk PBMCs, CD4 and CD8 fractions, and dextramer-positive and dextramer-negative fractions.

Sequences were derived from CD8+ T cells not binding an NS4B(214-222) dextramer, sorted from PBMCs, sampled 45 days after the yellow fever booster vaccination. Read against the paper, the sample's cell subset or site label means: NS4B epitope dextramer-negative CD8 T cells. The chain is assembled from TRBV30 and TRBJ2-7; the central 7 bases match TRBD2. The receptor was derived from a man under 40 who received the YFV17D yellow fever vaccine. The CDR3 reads CAWSRGGDEQYF. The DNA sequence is TGTGCCTGGAGTAGGGGAGGGGACGAGCAGTACTTC.